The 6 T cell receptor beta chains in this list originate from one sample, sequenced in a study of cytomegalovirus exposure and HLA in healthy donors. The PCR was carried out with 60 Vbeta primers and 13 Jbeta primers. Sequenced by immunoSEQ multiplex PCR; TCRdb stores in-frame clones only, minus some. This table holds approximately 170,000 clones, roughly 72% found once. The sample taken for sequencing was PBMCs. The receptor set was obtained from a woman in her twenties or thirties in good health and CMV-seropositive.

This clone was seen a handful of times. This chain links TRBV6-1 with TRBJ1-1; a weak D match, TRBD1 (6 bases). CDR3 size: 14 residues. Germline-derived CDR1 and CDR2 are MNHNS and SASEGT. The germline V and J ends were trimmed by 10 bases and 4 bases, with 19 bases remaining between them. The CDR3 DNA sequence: TGTGCCACCGAAAGACACAGGGAGTCCACTGAAGCTTTCTTT. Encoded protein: CATERHRESTEAFF.

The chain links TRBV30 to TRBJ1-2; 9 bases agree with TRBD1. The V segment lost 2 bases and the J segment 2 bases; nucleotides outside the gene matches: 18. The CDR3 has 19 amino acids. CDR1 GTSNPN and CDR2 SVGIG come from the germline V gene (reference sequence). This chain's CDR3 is CAWSLNIPRDRDSNYGYTF. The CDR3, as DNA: TGTGCCTGGAGTCTAAACATCCCCCGGGACAGGGATTCAAACTATGGCTACACCTTC.

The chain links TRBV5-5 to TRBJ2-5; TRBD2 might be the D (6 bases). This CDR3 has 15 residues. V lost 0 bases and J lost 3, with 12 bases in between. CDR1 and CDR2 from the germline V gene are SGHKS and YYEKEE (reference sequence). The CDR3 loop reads CASSLGVTGEETQYF. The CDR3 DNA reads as TGTGCCAGCAGCTTGGGGGTTACGGGAGAAGAGACCCAGTACTTC.

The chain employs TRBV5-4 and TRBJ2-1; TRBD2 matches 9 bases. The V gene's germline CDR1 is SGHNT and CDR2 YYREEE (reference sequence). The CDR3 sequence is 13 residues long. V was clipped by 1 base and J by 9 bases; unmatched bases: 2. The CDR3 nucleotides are TGTGCCAGCAGCTTGCTGCGGGAGGGTGAGCAGTTCTTC. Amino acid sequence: CASSLLREGEQFF.

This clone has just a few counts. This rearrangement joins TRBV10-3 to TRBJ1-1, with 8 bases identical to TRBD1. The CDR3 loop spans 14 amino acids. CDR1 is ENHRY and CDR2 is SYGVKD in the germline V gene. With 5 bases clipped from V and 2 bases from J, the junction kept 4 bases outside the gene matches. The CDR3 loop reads CAISHRGENTEAFF. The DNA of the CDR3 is TGTGCCATCAGTCACAGGGGGGAAAACACTGAAGCTTTCTTT.

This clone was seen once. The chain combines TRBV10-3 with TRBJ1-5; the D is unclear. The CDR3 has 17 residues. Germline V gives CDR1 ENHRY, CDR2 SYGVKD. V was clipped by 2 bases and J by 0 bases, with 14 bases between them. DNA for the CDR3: TGTGCCATCAGTGAGGCTCTTCTACAGAATAGCAATCAGCCCCAGCATTTT. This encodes CAISEALLQNSNQPQHF.